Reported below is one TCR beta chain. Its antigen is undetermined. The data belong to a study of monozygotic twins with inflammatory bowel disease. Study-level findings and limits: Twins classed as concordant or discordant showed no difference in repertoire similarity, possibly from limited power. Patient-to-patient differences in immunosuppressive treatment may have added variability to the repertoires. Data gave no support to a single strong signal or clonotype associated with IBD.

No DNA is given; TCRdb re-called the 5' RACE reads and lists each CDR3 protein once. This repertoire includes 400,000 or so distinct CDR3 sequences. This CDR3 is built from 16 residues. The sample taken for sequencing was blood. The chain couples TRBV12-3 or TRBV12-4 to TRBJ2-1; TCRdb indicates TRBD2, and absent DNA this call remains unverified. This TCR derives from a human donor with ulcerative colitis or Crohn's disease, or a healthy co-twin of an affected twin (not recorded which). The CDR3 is CASSLAWGLAENEQFF.